This passage covers 14 T cell receptor beta chains from one sample sequenced in a study of T cells expressing NK-cell markers. For each CDR3 protein, TCRdb gives one entry from its re-call of the 5' RACE reads, without DNA. Recorded for this sample: about 450,000 distinct CDR3 sequences. Sequenced sample: blood T cells: a sorted CD56 or NKG2C T cell subset, CD4+ or CD8+ T cells, or bulk PBMC T cells (not recorded which). These receptors were obtained from a woman between 18 and 75 years old in good health.

The chain recombines TRBV7-2 with TRBJ2-7. The CDR3 has 15 amino acids. The germline gives CDR1 SGHTA, CDR2 FQGNSA. The CDR3 spells CASSLTLQKEHEQYF.

The rearrangement uses TRBV7-2 and TRBJ2-1; absent DNA, TCRdb's TRBD2 call cannot be checked. There are 17 residues in the CDR3. Germline CDR1 reads SGHTA; CDR2 reads FQGNSA. The CDR3 sequence: CASSLGFSGRRYNEQFF.

The chain employs TRBV5-8 and TRBJ1-4. The length of the CDR3 is 17 residues. From germline, CDR1 is SGHTS and CDR2 YDEGEE. The CDR3 loop is CASSHRLGRGTNEKLFF.

The chain couples TRBV11-1 to TRBJ2-1; the TCRdb call, TRBD2, lacks DNA for checking. The CDR3 has 17 residues. From germline, CDR1 is SGHAT and CDR2 FQDESV (reference sequence). The CDR3 reads CASSRTSGWDSYNEQFF.

V usage is TRBV3-1 and J usage is TRBJ2-3; TCRdb's D gene call, TRBD2, goes unchecked for lack of DNA. Germline lookup yields CDR1 LGHDT and CDR2 YNNKEL (reference sequence). The CDR3 runs to 17 residues. This chain's CDR3 is CASSPRTGTSGADTQYF.

This CDR3 is CASTANRGGNYGYTF. The J gene is TRBJ1-2, the V gene TRBV12-3 or TRBV12-4. This CDR3 contains 15 residues.

The chain uses TRBV9 and TRBJ1-2. This CDR3 has 13 residues. CDR1 is SGDLS and CDR2 is YYNGEE in the germline V gene. CDR3 protein: CASSVPTRYGYTF.

The CDR3 region is CASTLAGVYNEQFF. The rearrangement joins TRBV5-1 to TRBJ2-1; TCRdb gives TRBD2 as the D gene, but with no DNA this cannot be confirmed. Germline V gene lookup returns CDR1 SGHRS and CDR2 YFSETQ. The CDR3 runs 14 residues.

This chain joins TRBV27 and TRBJ1-4; TCRdb gives TRBD1 as the D gene, but with no DNA this cannot be confirmed. Per the germline V gene, CDR1 is MNHEY and CDR2 is SMNVEV (reference sequence). This CDR3 comprises 12 residues. The CDR3 sequence: CASSLTGGKLFF.

The chain combines TRBV7-2 with TRBJ1-2. CDR1 and CDR2 from the germline V gene are SGHTA and FQGNSA. This CDR3 comprises 13 residues. The CDR3 reads CASSLETGYGYTF.

This chain connects TRBV11-2 to TRBJ2-3; TCRdb gives TRBD2 as the D gene, but with no DNA this cannot be confirmed. CDR3 length: 16 residues. Germline lookup yields CDR1 SGHAT and CDR2 FQNNGV. CDR3 in amino acids: CASSLTSGRATDTQYF.

The chain is built from TRBV25-1 and TRBJ2-1; the D gene TCRdb calls, TRBD1, cannot be checked with no DNA. Looked up from germline, CDR1 is MGHDK and CDR2 is SYGVNS. The CDR3 is 14 amino acids. CDR3 protein: CASSEFRGAIEQFF. Looking up the rest from reference TRBV25-1 and TRBJ2-1 gives the full variable domain: EADIYQTPRYLVIGTGKKITLECSQTMGHDKMYWYQQDPGMELHLIHYSYGVNSTEKGDLSSESTVSRIRTEHFPLTLESARPSHTSQYLCASSEFRGAIEQFFGPGTRLTVL.

The chain links TRBV28 to TRBJ2-1; the TCRdb call, TRBD2, lacks DNA for checking. CDR1 is MDHEN, CDR2 SYDVKM, per germline. This CDR3 has 14 amino acids. CDR3 region: CASSLLAGNNEQFF.

The V and J genes are TRBV28 and TRBJ2-2; TCRdb lists TRBD1, though no DNA is available to test this call. The CDR3 spans 16 residues. CDR1 is MDHEN, CDR2 SYDVKM, per germline. The CDR3 protein is CASSYGRGLGTGELFF.